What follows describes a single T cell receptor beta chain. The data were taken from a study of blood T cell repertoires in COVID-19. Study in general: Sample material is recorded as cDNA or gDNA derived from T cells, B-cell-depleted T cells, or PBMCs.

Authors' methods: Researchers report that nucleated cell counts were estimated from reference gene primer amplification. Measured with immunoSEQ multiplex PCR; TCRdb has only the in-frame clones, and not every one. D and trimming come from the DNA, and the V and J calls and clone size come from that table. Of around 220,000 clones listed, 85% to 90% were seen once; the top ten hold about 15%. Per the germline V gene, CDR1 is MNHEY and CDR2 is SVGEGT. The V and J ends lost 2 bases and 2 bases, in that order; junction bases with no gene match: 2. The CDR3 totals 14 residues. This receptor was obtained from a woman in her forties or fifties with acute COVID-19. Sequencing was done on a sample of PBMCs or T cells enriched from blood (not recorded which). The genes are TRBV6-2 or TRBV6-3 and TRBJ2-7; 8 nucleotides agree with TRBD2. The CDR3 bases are TGTGCCAGCAGTTACGGGACTAGAGCCTACGAGCAGTACTTC. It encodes CASSYGTRAYEQYF.